The rows below give T cell receptor beta chains drawn from one sample of a study of spatial heterogeneity in lung cancer. TCRdb processed the 5' RACE reads anew with MiXCR; each CDR3 protein has one entry. Counted here are roughly 4,800 distinct CDR3 sequences, 8.4% occurring once; the ten biggest clones make up approximately 33%. Specimen: lung tumor tissue, collected at surgery. The receptors derive from a male donor with early-stage non-small cell lung cancer. The CDR3 runs from the conserved cysteine through the conserved F or W. A D gene is named only where the DNA matches it firmly. Only part of the rows carry a size: once, few, many, or a class if the clone is expanded.

clone size: few; J gene: TRBJ2-3; D gene: TRBD2; V gene: TRBV9; CDR3 protein: CASSPRTSGADTQYF; CDR3 DNA: TGTGCCAGCAGCCCCCGGACTAGCGGGGCGGATACGCAGTATTTT
clone size: many; J gene: TRBJ2-5; D gene: NA; V gene: TRBV20-1; CDR3 protein: CSAGNQETQYF; CDR3 DNA: TGCAGTGCCGGTAACCAAGAGACCCAGTACTTC
clone size: medium-sized; J gene: TRBJ2-3; D gene: NA; V gene: TRBV18; CDR3 protein: CASSPVGGTDTQYF; CDR3 DNA: TGTGCCAGCTCACCGGTCGGAGGGACAGATACGCAGTATTTT
clone size: many; J gene: TRBJ1-5; D gene: NA; V gene: TRBV12-3/TRBV12-4; CDR3 protein: CASTPEQEGRGQPQHF; CDR3 DNA: TGTGCCAGCACTCCCGAACAAGAGGGGCGAGGACAGCCCCAGCATTTT
clone size: many; J gene: TRBJ2-6; D gene: NA; V gene: TRBV6-5; CDR3 protein: CASNPHRAGANVLTF; CDR3 DNA: TGTGCCAGCAATCCACACAGGGCTGGGGCCAACGTCCTGACTTTC
clone size: many; J gene: TRBJ2-3; D gene: NA; V gene: TRBV3-1; CDR3 protein: CASSPTVEGTDTQYF; CDR3 DNA: TGTGCCAGCAGCCCAACCGTTGAAGGGACAGATACGCAGTATTTT
clone size: many; J gene: TRBJ2-5; D gene: TRBD1; V gene: TRBV19; CDR3 protein: CASSTVGQGKETQYF; CDR3 DNA: TGTGCCAGTAGTACAGTTGGACAGGGAAAAGAGACCCAGTACTTC
clone size: few; J gene: TRBJ2-2; D gene: TRBD1; V gene: TRBV4-1; CDR3 protein: CASSQTGGETGELFF; CDR3 DNA: TGCGCCAGCAGCCAGACAGGGGGCGAGACCGGGGAGCTGTTTTTT
clone size: medium-sized; J gene: TRBJ2-7; D gene: TRBD1; V gene: TRBV12-3/TRBV12-4; CDR3 protein: CASSLAGQGHYEQYF; CDR3 DNA: TGTGCCAGCAGTTTGGCGGGACAGGGGCACTACGAGCAGTACTTC
clone size: medium-sized; J gene: TRBJ2-7; D gene: TRBD1; V gene: TRBV9; CDR3 protein: CASSLTGVDEQYF; CDR3 DNA: TGTGCCAGCAGCTTAACAGGGGTGGACGAGCAGTACTTC
clone size: few; J gene: TRBJ2-7; D gene: TRBD2; V gene: TRBV29-1; CDR3 protein: CSTTSGSYEQYF; CDR3 DNA: TGCAGCACTACTAGCGGATCCTACGAGCAGTACTTC
clone size: many; J gene: TRBJ2-7; D gene: NA; V gene: TRBV20-1; CDR3 protein: CSATLPGPLLDEQYF; CDR3 DNA: TGCAGTGCTACATTACCGGGACCGCTACTGGACGAGCAGTACTTC
clone size: NA; J gene: TRBJ2-1; D gene: NA; V gene: TRBV10-3; CDR3 protein: CAISDKGDNEQFF; CDR3 DNA: TGTGCCATCAGTGATAAAGGGGACAATGAGCAGTTCTTC
clone size: many; J gene: TRBJ1-6; D gene: NA; V gene: TRBV12-3/TRBV12-4; CDR3 protein: CASSFEGLTPLHF; CDR3 DNA: TGTGCCAGCAGTTTTGAGGGGTTGACACCCCTCCACTTT
clone size: many; J gene: TRBJ2-1; D gene: TRBD2; V gene: TRBV5-1; CDR3 protein: CASSPSGGGYNEQFF; CDR3 DNA: TGCGCCAGCAGCCCATCCGGGGGGGGCTACAATGAGCAGTTCTTC
clone size: large; J gene: TRBJ2-3; D gene: TRBD2; V gene: TRBV6-5; CDR3 protein: CASFGLAGSTDTQYF; CDR3 DNA: TGTGCCAGCTTCGGACTAGCGGGAAGCACAGATACGCAGTATTTT
clone size: medium-sized; J gene: TRBJ2-4; D gene: NA; V gene: TRBV4-2; CDR3 protein: CASSQVGREITKNIQYF; CDR3 DNA: TGTGCCAGCAGCCAAGTGGGGCGAGAAATAACCAAAAACATTCAGTACTTC
clone size: many; J gene: TRBJ2-7; D gene: NA; V gene: TRBV6-2/TRBV6-3; CDR3 protein: CASSHDRNYEQYF; CDR3 DNA: TGTGCCAGCAGTCACGACAGGAATTACGAGCAGTACTTC
clone size: NA; J gene: TRBJ1-5; D gene: TRBD1; V gene: TRBV3-1; CDR3 protein: CASSEGQGLHSNQPQHF; CDR3 DNA: TGTGCCAGCAGCGAAGGACAGGGGCTACATAGCAATCAGCCCCAGCATTTT
clone size: many; J gene: TRBJ2-3; D gene: TRBD2; V gene: TRBV5-1; CDR3 protein: CASSPRLTSVTDTQYF; CDR3 DNA: TGCGCCAGCAGCCCCCGGTTGACTAGCGTTACAGATACGCAGTATTTT
clone size: medium-sized; J gene: TRBJ2-7; D gene: NA; V gene: TRBV28; CDR3 protein: CASSLYTYEQYF; CDR3 DNA: TGTGCCAGCAGTTTATACACCTACGAGCAGTACTTC
clone size: medium-sized; J gene: TRBJ1-1; D gene: TRBD1; V gene: TRBV2; CDR3 protein: CASSVNRGTEAFF; CDR3 DNA: TGTGCCAGCAGTGTGAACAGGGGCACTGAAGCTTTCTTT
clone size: few; J gene: TRBJ2-2; D gene: TRBD2; V gene: TRBV28; CDR3 protein: CASSLRLAGVTGELFF; CDR3 DNA: TGTGCCAGCAGTTTGCGGCTAGCGGGAGTAACCGGGGAGCTGTTTTTT
clone size: NA; J gene: TRBJ1-6; D gene: TRBD1; V gene: TRBV10-3; CDR3 protein: CAISESTGGDSPLHF; CDR3 DNA: TGTGCCATCAGTGAATCGACAGGGGGAGATTCACCCCTCCACTTT
clone size: many; J gene: TRBJ1-5; D gene: NA; V gene: TRBV21-1; CDR3 protein: CASSKGPIRGRMSQPQHF; CDR3 DNA: TGTGCCAGCAGCAAAGGCCCCATCCGGGGGCGGATGAGTCAGCCCCAGCATTTT
clone size: few; J gene: TRBJ2-3; D gene: NA; V gene: TRBV28; CDR3 protein: CASSLGTDTQYF; CDR3 DNA: TGTGCCAGCAGTTTAGGGACAGATACGCAGTATTTT
clone size: medium-sized; J gene: TRBJ2-3; D gene: TRBD2; V gene: TRBV5-1; CDR3 protein: CASSSLTSGSTDTQYF; CDR3 DNA: TGCGCCAGCAGCTCACTGACTAGCGGGAGCACAGATACGCAGTATTTT
clone size: many; J gene: TRBJ2-1; D gene: NA; V gene: TRBV7-8; CDR3 protein: CASSLGREEAYNEQFF; CDR3 DNA: TGTGCCAGCAGCTTAGGCAGGGAGGAGGCCTACAATGAGCAGTTCTTC
clone size: medium-sized; J gene: TRBJ2-7; D gene: NA; V gene: TRBV7-6; CDR3 protein: CASGTPYEQYF; CDR3 DNA: TGTGCCAGCGGGACGCCCTACGAGCAGTACTTC
clone size: many; J gene: TRBJ1-5; D gene: NA; V gene: TRBV20-1; CDR3 protein: CSASSMSQPQHF; CDR3 DNA: TGCAGTGCTAGTTCAATGAGTCAGCCCCAGCATTTT
clone size: medium-sized; J gene: TRBJ2-3; D gene: NA; V gene: TRBV20-1; CDR3 protein: CSAGVPGPFTDTQYF; CDR3 DNA: TGCAGTGCCGGCGTTCCGGGACCCTTCACAGATACGCAGTATTTT
clone size: many; J gene: TRBJ2-7; D gene: TRBD2; V gene: TRBV20-1; CDR3 protein: CSASRGGRDEQYF; CDR3 DNA: TGCAGTGCTAGTCGGGGGGGGCGCGACGAGCAGTACTTC
clone size: NA; J gene: TRBJ2-5; D gene: NA; V gene: TRBV20-1; CDR3 protein: CSARERREQETQYF; CDR3 DNA: TGCAGTGCTAGAGAACGGAGGGAGCAAGAGACCCAGTACTTC